This TCR beta chain was sequenced during a study of a mutant IDH1 vaccine in newly diagnosed glioma. The CDR3 runs to 12 residues. Per the germline V gene, CDR1 is SEHNR and CDR2 is FQNEAQ (reference sequence). V was trimmed by 5 bases and J by 6 bases, leaving 11 bases between them. TCRdb's copy holds only in-frame clones and misses some; the assay was immunoSEQ multiplex PCR. The data show 44,000 or so clones, with around 86% seen just once and 4.7% held by the top ten. As to this clone: The antigen is undetermined.

This sample's time point: week 35, safety follow-up. Topical imiquimod accompanied each vaccine dose, which consisted of 300 ug of mutant IDH1 20-mer peptide. This chain uses TRBV7-9 with TRBJ2-7; D remains ambiguous. The source was PBMCs, collected from a glioma patient whose treatment included an IDH1 peptide vaccine. The source is a woman between 40 and 55 years old with glioma. Some clones in this sample may be carry-over from other donors' samples. The CDR3 region is CASSPGRPEQYF. CDR3 bases: TGTGCCAGCAGCCCCGGCCGTCCCGAGCAGTACTTC.